The clone carrying this T cell receptor beta chain was detected only a few times. The data were taken from a study of cytomegalovirus exposure and HLA in healthy donors. The study ran its PCR with 60 Vbeta and 13 Jbeta primers. Profiled with immunoSEQ multiplex PCR; TCRdb holds only in-frame clones, not every one. The sample has roughly 260,000 clones, 70% to 90% seen once. This CDR3 spans 14 amino acids. Trimming stripped 1 base from V and 2 bases from J, with 8 bases between. Germline lookup yields CDR1 MGHDK and CDR2 SYGVNS. This chain uses TRBV25-1 with TRBJ1-2, with D perhaps TRBD1 (5 bases). The TCR sequence derives from a woman aged 40 to 50 in good health and CMV-seropositive. The sample comprised PBMCs. The CDR3 sequence is CASSELGGNYGYTF. CDR3 nucleotide sequence: TGTGCCAGCAGTGAATTGGGGGGAAACTATGGCTACACCTTC.